This T cell receptor (beta chain) was observed in a study of regulatory T cells in long-lasting Graves disease. This clonotype was counted at least ten times. Its antigen remains unknown. The CDR3 contains 13 residues. V lost 6 bases and J lost 5, with 14 bases in between. CDR1 is MDHEN and CDR2 is SYDVKM in the germline V gene. Overall study results and limits: Persistent disease showed a preference for TRBV28, TRBJ1-2 and TRBJ2-5.

The TCR beta library used iRepertoire HTBI primers with Arm-PCR amplification of CDR3. TCRdb recomputed calls from the multiplex PCR reads with MiXCR, one row per CDR3 protein. The table shows roughly 320,000 distinct CDR3 sequences, with roughly a sixth occurring only once. Time point noted: newly diagnosed GD, antithyroid drugs for less than 3 months. Making the TCR library involved RNA that had been extracted from PBMCs. In addition, the sample was reused for a study of T cells in Graves' hyperthyroidism and ophthalmopathy. As that study records: Also found in blood were most expanded thyroid clonotypes above 0.001.

The sequence was collected from a man aged 40-49 years with Graves disease. The sample in question was peripheral blood mononuclear cells (PBMCs), obtained at new diagnosis, from a patient treated with antithyroid drugs. The chain has TRBV28 and TRBJ2-7, with D perhaps assigned TRBD1 or TRBD2 (5 bases each). The DNA for the CDR3 is TGTGCCAGCAGACTAGGGACCGCCCACGAGCAGTACTTC. Residues: CASRLGTAHEQYF.